This entry lists 13 T cell receptor beta chains sequenced from one sample in a study of T cell responses to AZD1222 COVID-19 vaccine. TCRdb's table, derived via immunoSEQ multiplex PCR, lists solely in-frame clones and lacks some. The sample yields some 87,000 clones, approximately 90% seen once. Source: peripheral blood, taken on day 0 of AZD1222 vaccination. The receptors here all came from an adult in good health.

The chain is built from TRBV18 and TRBJ2-7; 8 bases fit TRBD1. The germline CDR1 and CDR2 sequences are KGHSH and LQKENI. The V gene end was trimmed by 5 bases and the J gene end by 4 bases; junction bases not matched to a gene: 10. The CDR3 has 15 amino acids. CDR3 amino acids: CASSSSGGQGYEQYF. CDR3 DNA: TGTGCCAGCTCATCCTCCGGCGGACAGGGATACGAGCAGTACTTC.

CDR3: CASSRIGSGANVLTF. DNA for the CDR3: TGTGCCAGCAGTCGAATAGGAAGTGGGGCCAACGTCCTGACTTTC. The gene calls are TRBV3-1 (or the pseudogene TRBV3-2) and TRBJ2-6, with D unresolved. CDR3 length: 15 residues. V was pared by 6 bases and J by 3 bases, with 12 bases between. Germline lookup yields CDR1 LGHDT and CDR2 YNNKEL (reference sequence).

J is TRBJ1-6 and V is TRBV27; 7 positions agree with TRBD1. Germline V gene lookup returns CDR1 MNHEY and CDR2 SMNVEV (reference sequence). The CDR3 runs to 15 residues. Trimming removed 6 bases from V and 5 bases from J; junction bases left unmatched: 7. In nucleotides, the CDR3 is TGTGCCAGCAGCCCCAGGGGGGGAAATAATTCACCCCTCCACTTT. Its translation is CASSPRGGNNSPLHF.

This sequence joins TRBV27 and TRBJ1-1; 11 positions agree with TRBD1. V gave up 5 bases and J gave up 1 base; unmatched junction bases: 12. The germline CDR1 and CDR2 sequences are MNHEY and SMNVEV (reference sequence). The CDR3 runs 18 residues. The CDR3 here is CASSAAWTGGFENTEAFF. Written as DNA, the CDR3 is TGTGCCAGCAGTGCGGCCTGGACAGGGGGCTTCGAGAACACTGAAGCTTTCTTT.

The V gene is TRBV6-5, the J gene TRBJ1-2; 7 bases line up with TRBD1. Germline CDR1 reads MNHEY; CDR2 reads SVGAGI. V dropped 4 bases and J dropped 6; count of bases not matched to a gene: 5. CDR3 length equals 13 residues. CDR3 sequence reads: CASSSWDSHGYTF. The CDR3 DNA reads as TGTGCCAGCAGTTCCTGGGACAGCCATGGCTACACCTTC.

The genes are TRBV5-1 and TRBJ2-7, with 7 bases that match TRBD2. Germline trimming cut 9 bases from V and 4 bases from J; bases unmatched to any gene: 4. Per germline, CDR1 SGHRS and CDR2 YFSETQ. The CDR3 runs to 11 residues. CDR3 nucleotides: TGCGCCAACCAGGGAGGGTACGAGCAGTACTTC. Its protein product is CANQGGYEQYF.

This sequence joins TRBV6-5 and TRBJ2-7, with TRBD1 matching 10 bases. The CDR3 is 13 amino acids. J gave up 5 bases and V 6 bases, and 4 bases lay outside the gene matches. In germline, CDR1 is MNHEY, CDR2 SVGAGI. The CDR3 loop is CASRWGQGHEQYF. CDR3 coding DNA: TGTGCCAGCAGATGGGGACAGGGGCACGAGCAGTACTTC.

J is TRBJ2-1 and V is TRBV10-3; 10 bases are shared with TRBD2. Germline assignment: CDR1 ENHRY and CDR2 SYGVKD. V was pared by 5 bases and J by 4 bases, with 11 bases of the junction left unmatched. The CDR3 is 17 residues long. As DNA, the CDR3 is TGTGCCATCAGTCCACTCCTAGCGGGAGAATTGTACAATGAGCAGTTCTTC. Amino acids: CAISPLLAGELYNEQFF.

This sequence joins TRBV9 and TRBJ2-7; TRBD2 agrees at 11 bases. The CDR3 consists of 18 residues. Germline CDR1 SGDLS, CDR2 YYNGEE. V shed 0 bases, J shed 0 bases, and the junction held 8 bases outside the gene matches. The CDR3 DNA follows: TGTGCCAGCAGCGTAGGCCTAGCGGGAGGCAAATACTCCTACGAGCAGTACTTC. Its protein product is CASSVGLAGGKYSYEQYF.

V is TRBV5-1 and J is TRBJ2-5; 16 nucleotides line up with TRBD2. Unmatched junction bases numbered 5, after V lost 4 bases and J lost 5 bases. This CDR3 has 16 amino acids. Germline V gives CDR1 SGHRS, CDR2 YFSETQ. CDR3 region: CASSDPGLAGGETQYF. For the CDR3, the DNA is TGCGCCAGCAGCGACCCGGGACTAGCGGGAGGGGAGACCCAGTACTTC. Combining the CDR3 with reference TRBV5-1 and TRBJ2-5 gives the whole variable domain KAGVTQTPRYLIKTRGQQVTLSCSPISGHRSVSWYQQTPGQGLQFLFEYFSETQRNKGNFPGRFSGRQFSNSRSEMNVSTLELGDSALYLCASSDPGLAGGETQYFGPGTRLLVL.

The chain couples TRBV6-4 to TRBJ1-3; TRBD1 might be the D (6 bases). This CDR3 is built from 16 residues. Trimming cost V 4 bases and J 4 bases, with 17 bases left between them. Germline CDR1 reads MRHNA; CDR2 reads SNTAGT. Here the CDR3 reads CASSAPRQVSGNTIYF. CDR3 DNA sequence: TGTGCCAGCAGTGCCCCCAGACAGGTCTCCGGAAACACCATATATTTT.

The chain carries TRBV7-9 and TRBJ2-1; D is unresolved. In germline, CDR1 is SEHNR, CDR2 FQNEAQ (reference sequence). The CDR3 sequence is 14 residues long. V gave up 0 bases and J gave up 7 bases, with 10 bases separating them. This chain's CDR3 is CASSLAVVGNEQFF. The CDR3, as DNA: TGTGCCAGCAGCTTAGCGGTAGTCGGGAATGAGCAGTTCTTC.

This clone came up once. This chain uses TRBV3-1 (or the pseudogene TRBV3-2) with TRBJ2-7; TRBD2 matches at 9 bases. The CDR3 extends over 13 amino acids. Unmatched junction bases numbered 4, after V lost 4 bases and J lost 6 bases. CDR1 and CDR2 from the germline V gene are LGHDT and YNNKEL (reference sequence). The CDR3 DNA reads as TGTGCCAGCAGCCTTAGCGGGAGTGGCGAGCAGTACTTC. Translation: CASSLSGSGEQYF.